This passage covers 3 T cell receptor beta chains from one sample sequenced in a study of CD8 T cells in ankylosing spondylitis. General study results and limits: A motif of 7 or 8 highly homologous TCR beta variants was seen as apparently characteristic of ankylosing spondylitis blood.

Each CDR3 protein gets one entry after TCRdb re-called the 5' RACE reads with MiXCR. The top ten hold about a third of the sample, which has some 85,000 distinct CDR3 sequences, approximately 8.9% seen once. Antigens of these TCRs are unknown. The sequenced material came from blood, either unsorted or a sorted T cell fraction (not recorded which). The receptors stem from a male donor with ankylosing spondylitis.

The table lists this clonotype with a few counts. The chain carries TRBV6-1 and TRBJ2-7; 8 bases are a match to TRBD2. The CDR3 extends over 16 amino acids. Trimming at V came to 5 bases and at J to 2 bases, leaving 11 bases not matched to a gene. Germline-derived CDR1 and CDR2 are MNHNS and SASEGT. In DNA, the CDR3 is TGTGCCAGCAGTCCCGGGGGGGAGGAAATACCCTACGAGCAGTACGTC. This gives the protein CASSPGGEEIPYEQYV.

This clonotype showed up many times. The genes are TRBV20-1 and TRBJ2-1; 7 bases fit TRBD2. Germline CDR1 and CDR2: DFQATT and SNEGSKA (reference sequence). The CDR3 has 18 residues. V shed 1 base, J shed 0 bases, and the junction held 12 bases outside the gene matches. CDR3 sequence (DNA): TGCAGTGCTAGAGGGAGTCTCTCTAGCGGAGGCTCCTACAATGAGCAGTTCTTC. It is translated as CSARGSLSSGGSYNEQFF.

This clonotype occurred many times. The chain recombines TRBV27 with TRBJ1-5; D possibly corresponds to TRBD1 (6 bases). This CDR3 region has 13 residues. V lost 3 bases and J lost 9, with 12 bases in between. CDR1 is MNHEY and CDR2 is SMNVEV in the germline V gene (reference sequence). This CDR3 reads CASSLGGRGPQHF. The CDR3 DNA is TGTGCCAGCAGTTTGGGGGGCCGGGGGCCCCAGCATTTT.